A selection of T cell receptor beta chains follows, all from one sample in a study of blood T cells in healthy people across ages. TCRdb reprocessed the 5' RACE reads via MiXCR and lists one record per CDR3 protein. This repertoire shows 550,000 to 750,000 distinct CDR3 sequences, under 25% found once; its top ten account for 3% to 4%. Source material: blood. The receptors here all came from a man between 65 and 85 years old in good health. The CDR3 runs from the conserved cysteine through the conserved F or W. A D gene is named only where the DNA matches it firmly. The size entry is marked missing in some rows and otherwise reads once, few, many or a size class.

J	size	V	length	D	DNA	CDR3
TRBJ2-7	NA	TRBV12-3/TRBV12-4	15	TRBD1	TGTGCCAGCAGTTTCGGGACAGGGGATAGGTACGAGCAGTACTTC	CASSFGTGDRYEQYF
TRBJ1-1	NA	TRBV18	15	NA	TGTGCCAGCTCACCACGGGCGGGGGTGAACACTGAAGCTTTCTTT	CASSPRAGVNTEAFF
TRBJ2-6	NA	TRBV5-1	15	NA	TGCGCCAGCAGCTCGGGGTTTCCTGGGGCCAACGTCCTGACTTTC	CASSSGFPGANVLTF
TRBJ2-7	NA	TRBV7-2	13	TRBD1	TGTGCCAGCAGCTTAGCCGAGGGGACAGGGCCAGGGTTC	CASSLAEGTGPGF
TRBJ2-7	few	TRBV5-1	15	TRBD2	TGCGCCAGCAGCTTAATGACTAGCGGAACCTACGAGCAGTACTTC	CASSLMTSGTYEQYF
TRBJ1-4	few	TRBV28	18	TRBD1	TGTGCCAGCAGTTACCACTCCGGGACAGGGGGCGGGAGTGAAAAACTGTTTTTT	CASSYHSGTGGGSEKLFF
TRBJ2-1	once	TRBV9	14	TRBD2	TGTGCCAGCAGCGTAGGACTAGCTGCGAATGAGCAGTTCTTC	CASSVGLAANEQFF
TRBJ1-4	NA	TRBV19	16	NA	TGTGCCAGTAGTATAGATTGGCAGGGGACGGATGAAAAACTGTTTTTT	CASSIDWQGTDEKLFF
TRBJ2-7	NA	TRBV6-5	15	TRBD1	TGTGCCAGCAGACGACGCGGGACAGGCCTCTACGAGCAGTACTTC	CASRRRGTGLYEQYF
TRBJ1-4	few	TRBV15	17	NA	TGTGCCACCAGCAGAGAGCTCCTCGGGGGTTTTAATGAAAAACTGTTTTTT	CATSRELLGGFNEKLFF
TRBJ2-1	few	TRBV20-1	14	TRBD2	TGCAGTGCTAGAGATCAGAGCGGGAGCAATGAGCAGTTCTTC	CSARDQSGSNEQFF
TRBJ2-5	many	TRBV12-3/TRBV12-4	16	TRBD2	TGTGCCAGCAGTCGGCGACTAGCGGGAGGACAAGAGACCCAGTACTTC	CASSRRLAGGQETQYF
TRBJ1-2	few	TRBV25-1	13	NA	TGTGCCAGCAGTGAAGAGGAAGGGGGAGGCTACACCTTC	CASSEEEGGGYTF
TRBJ1-5	few	TRBV18	16	NA	TGTGCCAGCTCACCAGACAGCCCTAGTAGCAATCAGCCCCAGCATTTT	CASSPDSPSSNQPQHF
TRBJ2-7	NA	TRBV4-2	15	TRBD2	TGTGCCAGCAGCCAATATAGCGGGGGGTATTACGAGCAGTACTTC	CASSQYSGGYYEQYF
TRBJ2-7	NA	TRBV25-1	15	NA	TGTGCCAGCAGTGAGCATGGGTGGACAAACTACGAGCAGTACTTC	CASSEHGWTNYEQYF
TRBJ1-2	NA	TRBV7-2	17	TRBD1	TGTGCCAGCAGCTTATCAGCTTTCGATAGGACAGGGGATGGCTACACCTTC	CASSLSAFDRTGDGYTF
TRBJ2-5	NA	TRBV4-3	15	NA	TGCGCCAGCAGCCGGGACCACGGCCCACAAGAGACCCAGTACTTC	CASSRDHGPQETQYF
TRBJ2-5	many	TRBV7-2	15	TRBD2	TGTGCCAGCAGCTATACTAGCGGGACCAAAGAGACCCAGTACTTC	CASSYTSGTKETQYF
TRBJ2-3	few	TRBV5-1	15	TRBD2	TGCGCCAGCAGCCTTGGGACTAGCGGGAGTTTCATGCAGTATTTT	CASSLGTSGSFMQYF
TRBJ2-7	NA	TRBV4-1	14	NA	TGCGCCAGCAGCCAAGCAGCCAACTCCTACGAGCAGTACTTC	CASSQAANSYEQYF
TRBJ2-1	many	TRBV28	14	NA	TGTGCCAGCAGCTTACTGACCTCCTACAATGAGCAGTTCTTC	CASSLLTSYNEQFF
TRBJ1-4	NA	TRBV5-1	14	NA	TGCGCCAGCAGCCCGGGACCGATTAATGAAAAACTGTTTTTT	CASSPGPINEKLFF
TRBJ1-5	many	TRBV4-3	19	TRBD1	TGCGCCAGCAGCCAAGATGGGACAGGGGTTGGTTATAGCAATCAGCCCCAGCATTTT	CASSQDGTGVGYSNQPQHF
TRBJ2-1	NA	TRBV5-6	18	TRBD2	TGTGCCAGCAGCCTTCGGACTAGCGGGAGGGCTCTCTACAATGAGCAGTTCTTC	CASSLRTSGRALYNEQFF
TRBJ2-7	few	TRBV6-5	15	NA	TGTGCCAGCAGCAGGCCCGAAATTGGGGGAGACGAGCAGTACTTC	CASSRPEIGGDEQYF
TRBJ2-5	NA	TRBV7-6	15	TRBD2	TGTGCCAGCAGCTCCCCTTCGGGACTACCTGGTAGCCAGTACTTC	CASSSPSGLPGSQYF
TRBJ2-1	many	TRBV29-1	17	NA	TGCAGCGTTGAGGGAAAACTCGGCAGGGTGGGCTACAATGAGCAGTTCTTC	CSVEGKLGRVGYNEQFF
TRBJ2-7	NA	TRBV6-2/TRBV6-3	12	TRBD1	TGTGCCAGCAAACAGGGGGTTTACGAGCAGTACTTC	CASKQGVYEQYF
TRBJ2-5	NA	TRBV3-1	16	NA	TGTGCCAGCAGCTCATCTCGGTGGATCCACCAAGAGACCCAGTACTTC	CASSSSRWIHQETQYF
TRBJ2-5	few	TRBV7-2	16	TRBD2	TGTGCCAGCAGCTTATCTGTTGGCGGGAGTGGGGAGACCCAGTACTTC	CASSLSVGGSGETQYF
TRBJ2-3	few	TRBV2	14	TRBD2	TGTGCCAGCAACACCCTAGCGGGAACAGATACGCAGTATTTT	CASNTLAGTDTQYF
TRBJ1-1	NA	TRBV12-3/TRBV12-4	12	NA	TGTGCCAGCAGAGGCGACTGGACTGAAGCTTTCTTT	CASRGDWTEAFF
TRBJ2-1	NA	TRBV6-4	11	NA	TGTGCCAGCCGTTCACGCTCCTCTAGGTTCTTC	CASRSRSSRFF
TRBJ2-7	few	TRBV29-1	16	NA	TGCAGCGTTGAAGATCGGTCGGGGAGAGGATCCTACGAGCAGTACTTC	CSVEDRSGRGSYEQYF
TRBJ2-1	NA	TRBV20-1	15	NA	TGCAGTGCTAGACCCGCCGCGCGGACAAACAATGAGCAGTTCTTC	CSARPAARTNNEQFF
TRBJ2-5	NA	TRBV7-9	15	TRBD2	TGTGCCAGCAGCCGTGGACTAGCGGGAGATGAGACCCAGTACTTC	CASSRGLAGDETQYF
TRBJ1-2	NA	TRBV29-1	16	TRBD1	TGCAGCGTTGATGACGACAGGGGGCGTCCCGGCTATGGCTACACCTTC	CSVDDDRGRPGYGYTF
TRBJ2-1	few	TRBV28	21	TRBD2	TGTGCCAGCAGCTCCATACTAGCGGGAGGGCCGCGAGGGACCTTAAACAATGAGCAGTTCTTC	CASSSILAGGPRGTLNNEQFF
TRBJ2-7	NA	TRBV7-3	14	TRBD2	TGTGCCAGCAGCTTAACAGCGGGAGCCTACGAGCAGTACTTC	CASSLTAGAYEQYF
TRBJ1-4	few	TRBV20-1	13	NA	TGCAGTGCTAGTCTACAGGGTGGGGAAAAACTGTTTTTT	CSASLQGGEKLFF
TRBJ1-1	NA	TRBV20-1	13	NA	TGCAGTGCTAGACTGCCGGTGAACACTGAAGCTTTCTTT	CSARLPVNTEAFF
TRBJ2-7	NA	TRBV27	14	TRBD1	TGTGCCAGCAGTTTAAGGGGACAGGGCTACGAGCAGTACTTC	CASSLRGQGYEQYF
TRBJ1-1	few	TRBV12-3/TRBV12-4	13	NA	TGTGCCAGCAGCTTACGGGGACTTCCTGAAGCTTTCTTT	CASSLRGLPEAFF
TRBJ2-7	NA	TRBV28	16	TRBD2	TGTGCCAGCGGTTTTGGACTAGCGGGAGTCCGCTACGAGCAGTACTTC	CASGFGLAGVRYEQYF
TRBJ2-5	NA	TRBV2	16	TRBD2	TGTGCCAGCAGTGATCCTTCTAGCGGGAGGCCAGAGACCCAGTACTTC	CASSDPSSGRPETQYF
TRBJ2-1	NA	TRBV5-1	18	NA	TGCGCCAGCAGCTTGTCATGGGCGGGCCTGAGCTCCTACAATGAGCAGTTCTTC	CASSLSWAGLSSYNEQFF
TRBJ1-5	NA	TRBV15	16	NA	TGTGCCACCAGCAGAGGGAAGGGCCGGATCAATCAGCCCCAGCATTTT	CATSRGKGRINQPQHF
TRBJ2-3	many	TRBV20-1	12	NA	TGCAGTGCTAGCCCAGAAAGAGATACGCAGTATTTT	CSASPERDTQYF
TRBJ2-7	few	TRBV7-3	13	NA	TGTGCCCCCGTGTGGGCCAGAACCTACGAGCAGTACTTC	CAPVWARTYEQYF
TRBJ2-2	NA	TRBV5-1	16	TRBD2	TGCGCCAGCAGTTCTAGCGGGGGGCAGAACACCGGGGAGCTGTTTTTT	CASSSSGGQNTGELFF
TRBJ2-7	few	TRBV6-6	12	NA	TGTGCCAGCAGTTACCCCGCATCCGAGCAGTACTTC	CASSYPASEQYF
TRBJ2-7	few	TRBV3-1	13	TRBD2	TGTGCCAGCAGCCGCGGGACTAGCGCTGAGCAGTACTTC	CASSRGTSAEQYF
TRBJ2-2	NA	TRBV6-6	16	TRBD2	TGTGCCAGCAGTTACTCTCTAGCGGGAGGGCCCGGGGAGCTGTTTTTT	CASSYSLAGGPGELFF
TRBJ1-2	once	TRBV28	16	NA	TGTGCCAGCAGTTTGGTCCCAACAGGAGGAAACTATGGCTACACCTTC	CASSLVPTGGNYGYTF